Listed here are 31 T cell receptor beta chains from one sample, sequenced in a study of regulatory T cells in long-lasting Graves disease (dated by TCRdb to 2020 to 2022). The sample's time point label, in plain terms: newly diagnosed GD, antithyroid drugs for less than 3 months. For both TCR sequencing and RNA sequencing, RNA was extracted from PBMCs in TRIzol. Library generation was performed with multiplex PCR. Sequencing took place on an Illumina HiSeq 4000. CDR3 regions were amplified by Arm-PCR with iRepertoire HTBI primers to construct TCR beta libraries. In-frame beta chains were kept once TCRdb had trimmed the public reads at Q25 with fastp and called clones with MiXCR. Merged by CDR3 protein, the rows form single entries marked with the most common genes and DNA. The sample yields 550,000 to 700,000 distinct CDR3 sequences; approximately 16% were counted once. The biggest ten clones account for around 12% of the sample.

The same data also went into a second study, on T cells in Graves' hyperthyroidism and ophthalmopathy.

The specimen comprised peripheral blood mononuclear cells (PBMCs), sampled at new diagnosis, from a patient treated with antithyroid drugs. All receptors derive from a man younger than 35 with Graves disease. Donor details come from another sample of the same person, matched by shared clones.

This clonotype was counted many times. The V call is TRBV7-3, the J call TRBJ2-7; 11 bases fit TRBD1. The CDR3 is made up of 15 amino acids. The ends lost 5 bases at V and 5 bases at J; junction bases unmatched: 8. Germline V lookup: CDR1 SGHTA, CDR2 FQGTGA. This CDR3 reads CASSKDRGLWNEQYF. DNA for the CDR3: TGTGCCAGCAGCAAGGACAGGGGGCTCTGGAACGAGCAGTACTTC.

This clonotype was seen ten or more times. Here the CDR3 reads CASSGGVTYEQYF. The CDR3 DNA reads TGTGCCAGCAGCGGGGGGGTTACGTACGAGCAGTACTTC. V and J are TRBV12-3 or TRBV12-4 and TRBJ2-7, with TRBD2 matching over 8 bases. The J segment lost 4 bases and the V segment lost 6 bases, leaving 5 bases of the junction unmatched. The CDR3 extends over 13 amino acids.

The rearrangement joins TRBV5-5 to TRBJ2-3; D not resolved. The V gene's germline CDR1 is SGHKS and CDR2 YYEKEE (reference sequence). The V end was cut by 2 bases, the J end by 1 base, with 20 bases between. The CDR3 has 18 amino acids. The CDR3 region has the DNA TGTGCCAGCAGCTTCCCCCAGAATCATGTCGGAGGCACAGATACGCAGTATTTT. Protein: CASSFPQNHVGGTDTQYF.

About this clonotype: A much more abundant neighbour one base away suggests this may be a read error. This chain links TRBV28 with TRBJ2-7; perhaps D is TRBD1 or TRBD2 (5 bases each). Germline CDR1 is MDHEN and CDR2 is SYDVKM. Trimming took 5 bases from V and 6 from J, leaving 20 bases between them. The CDR3 length is 15 residues. The CDR3 loop reads CASSLHPRGDGEQYF. The CDR3 DNA follows: TGTGCCAGCAGTCTCCACCCCCGAGGGGACGGCGAGCAGTACTTC.

There are a few counts of this clonotype. V is TRBV10-3 and J is TRBJ2-5; D is possibly TRBD2 (5 bases). V dropped 4 bases and J dropped 2 bases, with 8 bases sitting between them. The CDR3 sequence is 13 residues long. CDR1 is ENHRY, CDR2 SYGVKD, per germline. The CDR3 region has the DNA TGTGCCATCAGTGCGGACTTACAAGAGACCCAGTACTTC. Its translation is CAISADLQETQYF.

There are many counts of this clonotype. The chain couples TRBV3-1 to TRBJ2-1, with TRBD2 matching over 8 bases. V gave up 0 bases and J gave up 4 bases; unmatched junction bases: 5. In germline, CDR1 is LGHDT, CDR2 YNNKEL (reference sequence). The CDR3 sequence is 16 residues long. CDR3: CASSQESGSIYNEQFF. The CDR3 DNA is TGTGCCAGCAGCCAAGAAAGCGGGAGTATTTACAATGAGCAGTTCTTC.

The chain links TRBV7-2 to TRBJ2-7, with 7 bases aligning to TRBD2. The CDR3 consists of 15 residues. The germline CDR1 and CDR2 sequences are SGHTA and FQGNSA. The V gene end was trimmed by 5 bases and the J gene end by 4 bases; junction bases not matched to a gene: 11. This chain's CDR3 is CASSPSRGGIYEQYF. The CDR3 nucleotides read TGTGCCAGCAGCCCCTCGCGGGGAGGGATATACGAGCAGTACTTC. The full variable domain, in which reference TRBV7-2 and TRBJ2-7 provide the parts outside the CDR3, is GAGVSQSPSNKVTEKGKDVELRCDPISGHTALYWYRQSLGQGLEFLIYFQGNSAPDKSGLPSDRFSAERTGGSVSTLTIQRTQQEDSAVYLCASSPSRGGIYEQYFGPGTRLTVT.

This clonotype has ten or more counts. This sequence joins TRBV2 and TRBJ2-7; 14 bases are shared with TRBD2. V shed 6 bases and J 1 base; nucleotides not matched to a gene: 8. The V gene's germline CDR1 is SNHLY and CDR2 FYNNEI. The CDR3 has 17 amino acids. CDR3 loop: CASRAGTSGSRSYEQYF. CDR3 DNA sequence: TGTGCCAGCAGGGCCGGGACTAGCGGGAGCAGGTCCTACGAGCAGTACTTC.

This clonotype was counted at least ten times. V and J are TRBV13 and TRBJ1-1; a possible D gene is TRBD1 (5 bases). V lost 4 bases and J 11 bases, leaving 17 bases between the germline ends. The length of the CDR3 is 13 residues. Germline V gene sequence: CDR1 PRHDT, CDR2 FYEKMQ (reference sequence). CDR3 loop: CASSSGTAKLAFF. For the CDR3, the DNA is TGTGCCAGCAGCTCCGGGACCGCAAAGTTGGCTTTCTTT.

The chain combines TRBV29-1 with TRBJ1-2, with a weak D call TRBD1 (6 bases). The germline CDR1 and CDR2 sequences are SQVTM and ANQGSEA. V was pared by 7 bases and J by 0 bases, with 12 bases between. The CDR3 totals 13 residues. CDR3 loop: CSDRDTTNYGYTF. The CDR3 DNA is TGCAGCGATCGGGACACAACTAACTATGGCTACACCTTC.

This clonotype was recorded many times. The chain is built from TRBV5-1 and TRBJ2-1; a weak D match, TRBD2 (5 bases). CDR1 SGHRS and CDR2 YFSETQ come from the germline V gene. The CDR3 is made up of 14 amino acids. Trimming removed 7 bases from V and 7 bases from J, with 18 bases in between. The CDR3 DNA reads TGCGCCAGCCGCACCTGGAGGTTAAGAAATGAGCAGTTCTTC. Translating gives CASRTWRLRNEQFF.

This clonotype was detected many times. V is TRBV27 and J is TRBJ1-1; D is possibly TRBD1 (5 bases). Germline CDR1 reads MNHEY; CDR2 reads SMNVEV (reference sequence). The CDR3 spans 13 residues. V was cut by 0 bases and J by 8 bases, with 10 bases left in between. The CDR3 sequence: CASSLSRQQEAFF. In DNA form, the CDR3 reads TGTGCCAGCAGTTTATCACGACAGCAAGAAGCTTTCTTT.

Many counts were recorded for this clonotype. CDR3 protein: CASYWETGSPLHF. As DNA, the CDR3 is TGTGCCAGCTATTGGGAAACTGGCTCACCCCTCCACTTT. This chain connects TRBV2 to TRBJ1-6; no clear D. The CDR3 length is 13 residues. Germline V gene data show CDR1 as SNHLY and CDR2 as FYNNEI. V dropped 8 bases and J dropped 10 bases, with 15 bases sitting between them.

This clonotype occurred many times. The chain has TRBV20-1 and TRBJ2-1; TRBD2 aligns across 9 bases. Germline V CDR1 and CDR2: DFQATT, SNEGSKA (reference sequence). The CDR3 is 14 residues long. The V segment lost 0 bases and the J segment 9 bases; nucleotides outside the gene matches: 6. CDR3 residues: CSARDSGSVGEQFF. CDR3 sequence (DNA): TGCAGTGCTAGAGATAGCGGGAGTGTTGGTGAGCAGTTCTTC.

This clonotype was detected ten times or more. V and J are TRBV7-2 and TRBJ2-3; 8 bases map to TRBD2. Trimming cost V 6 bases and J 0 bases; bases outside gene matches: 8. Germline V gene sequence: CDR1 SGHTA, CDR2 FQGNSA. The CDR3 covers 16 residues. The CDR3 region is CASRERGFRSTDTQYF. As DNA, the CDR3 is TGTGCCAGCAGGGAGCGGGGGTTTCGTAGCACAGATACGCAGTATTTT.

In this sample, this clonotype turned up many times. The chain has TRBV6-1 and TRBJ1-2, with TRBD1 matching 7 bases. The J segment lost 4 bases and the V segment lost 7 bases, leaving 9 bases of the junction unmatched. The CDR3 runs 14 residues. CDR1 MNHNS and CDR2 SASEGT come from the germline V gene. The CDR3 region is CASTIGQASYGYTF. In nucleotides, the CDR3 is TGTGCCAGCACGATTGGACAGGCGTCCTATGGCTACACCTTC.

The sample holds many counts of this clonotype. J is TRBJ2-1 and V is TRBV30; no clear D. The DNA end is more similar to TRBJ2-5, so the J call may be wrong. Germline assignment: CDR1 GTSNPN and CDR2 SVGIG (reference sequence). The CDR3 is 12 amino acids. CDR3 sequence reads: CAWAAAQETQYF. The CDR3 coding sequence is TGTGCCTGGGCCGCGGCCCAAGAGACCCAGTACTTC.

The chain recombines TRBV12-3 or TRBV12-4 with TRBJ2-1; D unresolved. CDR3 size: 13 residues. V lost 2 bases and J lost 3, with 5 bases in between. The CDR3 region is CASSLLVYNEQFF. Here the CDR3 DNA reads TGTGCCAGCAGTTTACTCGTCTACAATGAGCAGTTCTTC.

This clonotype was recorded at least ten times. The chain is built from TRBV6-1 and TRBJ2-7; D gene unclear. This CDR3 comprises 13 residues. Germline V gives CDR1 MNHNS, CDR2 SASEGT. Trimming pared 0 bases from V and 2 bases from J, leaving 5 bases between. The CDR3 region has the DNA TGTGCCAGCAGTGAAGCAGGTACCTACGAGCAGTACTTC. Protein product: CASSEAGTYEQYF.

This clonotype has more than one count but fewer than ten. J is TRBJ2-7 and V is TRBV12-3 or TRBV12-4; possibly TRBD1 or TRBD2 for D (5 bases each). V was pared by 5 bases and J by 3 bases, with 11 bases between. The CDR3 runs to 13 residues. CDR3 loop: CASSQGRYYEQYF. The CDR3 coding sequence is TGTGCCAGCAGTCAGGGACGGTACTACGAGCAGTACTTC.

This clonotype was counted only a few times. The chain carries TRBV24-1 and TRBJ1-2, with D perhaps TRBD1 (6 bases). The CDR3 runs to 17 residues. The V gene lost 4 bases and the J gene lost 2 bases, with 19 bases spanning the gap. Per germline, CDR1 KGHDR and CDR2 SFDVKD. The CDR3 here is CATSETPRLGGNYGYTF. CDR3 in DNA: TGTGCCACCAGTGAAACCCCTCGTTTAGGGGGGAACTATGGCTACACCTTC.

The sample holds a few counts of this clonotype. CDR3 amino acids: CASSLGENNEKLFF. CDR3 in DNA: TGCGCCAGCAGCTTGGGGGAGAATAATGAAAAACTGTTTTTT. The V call is TRBV5-1, the J call TRBJ1-4; no clear D gene. Germline loops: CDR1 SGHRS, CDR2 YFSETQ. There are 14 residues in the CDR3. Trimming took off 0 bases at V and 4 bases at J, with 7 bases between the two ends.

Here the CDR3 reads CASSSTGMGTEAFF. The CDR3 nucleotides read TGTGCCAGCAGCTCCACAGGGATGGGCACTGAAGCTTTCTTT. The chain has TRBV7-9 and TRBJ1-1; TRBD1 is a possible D gene (6 bases). Germline V CDR1 and CDR2: SEHNR, FQNEAQ (reference sequence). The CDR3 is 14 residues long. V lost 4 bases, J lost 4 bases, and 13 bases lay in between.

This clonotype has a count of ten or more. The chain employs TRBV27 and TRBJ2-7, with 8 bases matching TRBD1. The CDR3 contains 14 residues. V lost 6 bases to trimming and J lost 3 bases; unmatched junction nucleotides: 7. CDR1 and CDR2 from the germline V gene are MNHEY and SMNVEV (reference sequence). The CDR3 DNA sequence: TGTGCCAGCAGACAGGGGGGCATCTTCTACGAGCAGTACTTC. It translates to CASRQGGIFYEQYF.

At least ten counts were recorded for this clonotype. V usage is TRBV7-2 and J usage is TRBJ2-7, with 9 bases identical to TRBD1. Germline V gene lookup returns CDR1 SGHTA and CDR2 FQGNSA. There are 15 residues in the CDR3. The junction had 6 bases not matched to a gene; V was cut back by 4 bases and J by 2 bases. The CDR3 loop is CASSSGTGWTYEQYF. The CDR3 DNA follows: TGTGCCAGCAGCTCTGGGACAGGGTGGACCTACGAGCAGTACTTC.

The chain is built from TRBV19 and TRBJ1-2; 9 nucleotides line up with TRBD1. The J segment lost 4 bases and the V segment lost 3 bases, leaving 3 bases of the junction unmatched. The germline gives CDR1 LNHDA, CDR2 SQIVND (reference sequence). There are 14 residues in the CDR3. Here the CDR3 DNA reads TGTGCCAGTAGTATGGCGGGACAGGGCTATGGCTACACCTTC. Residues: CASSMAGQGYGYTF.

There are many counts of this clonotype. CDR3 loop: CASSQTSRTEKFYGYTF. In DNA, the CDR3 is TGTGCCAGCAGCCAAACAAGCCGGACAGAGAAGTTCTATGGCTACACCTTC. The chain combines TRBV11-3 with TRBJ1-2; possibly TRBD1 for D (6 bases). V lost 5 bases and J 4 bases, leaving 23 bases between the germline ends. The germline V gene has CDR1 SGHNT and CDR2 YENEEA. The CDR3 contains 17 residues.

The chain links TRBV28 to TRBJ1-5, with 8 bases identical to TRBD1. The V segment lost 6 bases and the J segment 7 bases; nucleotides outside the gene matches: 8. This CDR3 contains 14 residues. CDR1 is MDHEN, CDR2 SYDVKM, per germline. DNA of the CDR3: TGTGCCAGCAGCTTGGGACAGGTTGTACAGCCCCAGCATTTT. Encoded protein: CASSLGQVVQPQHF. The variable domain in full, completed from reference TRBV28 and TRBJ1-5, reads DVKVTQSSRYLVKRTGEKVFLECVQDMDHENMFWYRQDPGLGLRLIYFSYDVKMKEKGDIPEGYSVSREKKERFSLILESASTNQTSMYLCASSLGQVVQPQHFGDGTRLSIL.

This clonotype was recorded a few times. The rearrangement uses TRBV6-4 and TRBJ2-3, with TRBD1 identical over 8 bases. With V trimmed by 7 bases and J by 1 base, 4 bases remained unmatched. This CDR3 spans 14 amino acids. From germline, CDR1 is MRHNA and CDR2 SNTAGT. The CDR3 coding sequence is TGTGCCAGCAAGGCGGACAGGGGCACAGATACGCAGTATTTT. The encoded protein is CASKADRGTDTQYF.

This clonotype occurred a few times. The chain links TRBV5-1 to TRBJ1-4; 7 bases align to TRBD1. V lost 4 bases and J lost 8; bases outside the gene matches: 8. From germline, CDR1 is SGHRS and CDR2 YFSETQ. The CDR3 extends over 14 amino acids. CDR3 in amino acids: CASSEGDSGEKLFF. DNA for the CDR3: TGCGCCAGCAGCGAAGGGGACAGCGGCGAAAAACTGTTTTTT.

This clonotype turned up a few times. The V call is TRBV9, the J call TRBJ1-2, with 8 bases lining up with TRBD1. The CDR3 totals 12 residues. Germline V gene data show CDR1 as SGDLS and CDR2 as YYNGEE. V lost 7 bases and J lost 6; bases outside the gene matches: 5. CDR3 coding DNA: TGTGCCAGCGGCGGACAGGGCCATGGCTACACCTTC. This translates into CASGGQGHGYTF.